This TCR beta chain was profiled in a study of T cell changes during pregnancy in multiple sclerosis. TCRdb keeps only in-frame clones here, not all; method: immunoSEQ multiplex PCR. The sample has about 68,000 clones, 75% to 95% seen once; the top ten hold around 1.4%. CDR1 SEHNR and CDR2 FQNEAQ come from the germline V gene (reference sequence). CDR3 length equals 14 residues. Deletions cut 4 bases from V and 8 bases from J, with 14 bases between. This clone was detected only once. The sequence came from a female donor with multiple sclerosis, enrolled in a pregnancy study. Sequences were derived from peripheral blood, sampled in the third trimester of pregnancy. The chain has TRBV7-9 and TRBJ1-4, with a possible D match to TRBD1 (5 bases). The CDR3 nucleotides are TGTGCCAGCAGCTCCCTCACACAGGAAGAAAAACTGTTTTTT. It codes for CASSSLTQEEKLFF.